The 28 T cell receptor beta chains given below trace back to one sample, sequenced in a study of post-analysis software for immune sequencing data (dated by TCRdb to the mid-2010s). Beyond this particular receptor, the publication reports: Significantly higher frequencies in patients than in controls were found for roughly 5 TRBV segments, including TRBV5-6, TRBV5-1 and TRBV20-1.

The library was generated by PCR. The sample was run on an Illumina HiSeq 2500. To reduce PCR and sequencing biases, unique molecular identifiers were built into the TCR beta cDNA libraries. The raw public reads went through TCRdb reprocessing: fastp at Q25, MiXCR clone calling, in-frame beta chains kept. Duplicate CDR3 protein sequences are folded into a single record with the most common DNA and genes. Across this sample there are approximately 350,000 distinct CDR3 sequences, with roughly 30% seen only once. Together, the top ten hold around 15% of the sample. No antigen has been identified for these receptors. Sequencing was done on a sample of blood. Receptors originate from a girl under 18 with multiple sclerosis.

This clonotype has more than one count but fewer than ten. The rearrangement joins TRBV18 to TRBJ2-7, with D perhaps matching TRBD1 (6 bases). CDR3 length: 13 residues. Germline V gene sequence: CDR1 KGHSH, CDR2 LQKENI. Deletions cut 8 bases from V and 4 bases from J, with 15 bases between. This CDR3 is CASGGSILYEQYF. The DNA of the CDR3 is TGTGCCAGCGGGGGCTCGATCCTATACGAGCAGTACTTC.

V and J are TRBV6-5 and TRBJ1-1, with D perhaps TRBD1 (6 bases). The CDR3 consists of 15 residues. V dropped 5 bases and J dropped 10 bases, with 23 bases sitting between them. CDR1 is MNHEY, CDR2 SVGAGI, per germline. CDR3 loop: CASSGGGVRARGAFF. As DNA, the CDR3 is TGTGCCAGCAGTGGCGGGGGCGTCCGGGCCCGGGGAGCTTTCTTT.

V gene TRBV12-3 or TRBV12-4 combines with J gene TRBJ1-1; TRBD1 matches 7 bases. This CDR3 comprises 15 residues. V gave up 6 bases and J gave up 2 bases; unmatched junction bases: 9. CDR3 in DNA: TGTGCCAGCAGCTCCTGGGACAGCCGAAACACTGAAGCTTTCTTT. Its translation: CASSSWDSRNTEAFF.

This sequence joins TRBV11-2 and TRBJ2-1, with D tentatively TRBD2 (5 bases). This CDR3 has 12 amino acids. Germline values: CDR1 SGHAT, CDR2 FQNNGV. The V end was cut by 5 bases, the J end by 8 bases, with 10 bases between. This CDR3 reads CASSDEGHEQFF. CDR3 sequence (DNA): TGTGCCAGCAGCGACGAGGGTCATGAGCAGTTCTTC.

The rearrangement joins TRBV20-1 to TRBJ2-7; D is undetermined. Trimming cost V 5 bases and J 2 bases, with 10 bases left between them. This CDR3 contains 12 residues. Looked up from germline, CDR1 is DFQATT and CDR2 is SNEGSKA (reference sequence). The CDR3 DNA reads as TGCAGTGCTTGGAAGGATACCTACGAGCAGTACTTC. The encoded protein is CSAWKDTYEQYF.

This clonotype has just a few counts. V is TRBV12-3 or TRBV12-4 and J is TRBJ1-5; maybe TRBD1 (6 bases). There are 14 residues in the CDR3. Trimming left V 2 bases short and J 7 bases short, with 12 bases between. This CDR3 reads CASSLSRGGQPQHF. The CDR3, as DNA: TGTGCCAGCAGTTTAAGCAGGGGCGGGCAGCCCCAGCATTTT.

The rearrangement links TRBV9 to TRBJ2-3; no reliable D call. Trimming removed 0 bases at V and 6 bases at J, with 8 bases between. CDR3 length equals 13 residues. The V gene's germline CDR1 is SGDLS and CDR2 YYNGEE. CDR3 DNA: TGTGCCAGCAGCGTAGATCTCTGGGATACGCAGTATTTT. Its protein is CASSVDLWDTQYF.

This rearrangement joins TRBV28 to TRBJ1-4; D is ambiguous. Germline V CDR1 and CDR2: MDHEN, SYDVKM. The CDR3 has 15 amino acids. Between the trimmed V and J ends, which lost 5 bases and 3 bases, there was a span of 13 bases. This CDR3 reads CASSPRTVSNEKLFF. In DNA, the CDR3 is TGTGCCAGCAGTCCCCGGACGGTTTCTAATGAAAAACTGTTTTTT. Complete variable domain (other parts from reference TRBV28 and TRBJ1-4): DVKVTQSSRYLVKRTGEKVFLECVQDMDHENMFWYRQDPGLGLRLIYFSYDVKMKEKGDIPEGYSVSREKKERFSLILESASTNQTSMYLCASSPRTVSNEKLFFGSGTQLSVL.

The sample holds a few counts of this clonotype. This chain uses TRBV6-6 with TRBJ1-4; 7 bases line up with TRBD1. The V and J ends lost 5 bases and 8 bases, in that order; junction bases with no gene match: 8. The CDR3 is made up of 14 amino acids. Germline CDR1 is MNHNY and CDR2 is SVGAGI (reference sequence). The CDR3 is CASSPRTGGEKLFF. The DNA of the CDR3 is TGTGCCAGCAGTCCCCGGACAGGAGGGGAAAAACTGTTTTTT.

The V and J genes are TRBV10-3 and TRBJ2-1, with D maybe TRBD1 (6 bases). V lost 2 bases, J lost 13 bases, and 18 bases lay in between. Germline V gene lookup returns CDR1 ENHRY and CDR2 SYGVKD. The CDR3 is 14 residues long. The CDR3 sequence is CAISENTGMETQFF. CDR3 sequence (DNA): TGTGCCATCAGTGAGAATACAGGGATGGAGACCCAGTTCTTC.

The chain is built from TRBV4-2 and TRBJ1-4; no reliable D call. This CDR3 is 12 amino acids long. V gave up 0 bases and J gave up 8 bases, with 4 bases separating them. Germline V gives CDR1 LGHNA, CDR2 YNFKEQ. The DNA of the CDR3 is TGTGCCAGCAGCCAAGAAGAAGAAAAACTGTTTTTT. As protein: CASSQEEEKLFF.

CDR3 in DNA: TGCGCCAGCAGCTTAGTCGAGGACCACGAGCAGTACTTC. Translation: CASSLVEDHEQYF. The V call is TRBV5-1, the J call TRBJ2-7; D unresolved. Looked up from germline, CDR1 is SGHRS and CDR2 is YFSETQ. The CDR3 sequence is 13 residues long. V dropped 2 bases and J dropped 5 bases, with 11 bases sitting between them.

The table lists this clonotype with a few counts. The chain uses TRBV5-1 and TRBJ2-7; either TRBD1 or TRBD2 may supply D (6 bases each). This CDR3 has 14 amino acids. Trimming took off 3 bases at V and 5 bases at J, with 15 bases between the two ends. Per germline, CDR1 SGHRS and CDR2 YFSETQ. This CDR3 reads CASSYQTGADEQYF. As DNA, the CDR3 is TGCGCCAGCAGCTACCAGACGGGGGCGGACGAGCAGTACTTC.

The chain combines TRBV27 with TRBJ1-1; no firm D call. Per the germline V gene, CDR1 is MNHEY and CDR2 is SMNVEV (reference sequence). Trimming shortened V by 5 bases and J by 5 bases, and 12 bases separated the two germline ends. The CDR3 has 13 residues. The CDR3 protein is CASSRGYETEAFF. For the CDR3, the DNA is TGTGCCAGCAGTAGAGGGTATGAAACTGAAGCTTTCTTT.

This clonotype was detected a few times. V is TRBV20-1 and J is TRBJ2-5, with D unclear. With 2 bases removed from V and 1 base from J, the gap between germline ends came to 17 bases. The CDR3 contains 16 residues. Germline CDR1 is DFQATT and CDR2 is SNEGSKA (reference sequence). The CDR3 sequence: CSARRLGGEFQETQYF. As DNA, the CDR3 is TGCAGTGCTAGAAGGTTAGGTGGAGAGTTCCAAGAGACCCAGTACTTC.

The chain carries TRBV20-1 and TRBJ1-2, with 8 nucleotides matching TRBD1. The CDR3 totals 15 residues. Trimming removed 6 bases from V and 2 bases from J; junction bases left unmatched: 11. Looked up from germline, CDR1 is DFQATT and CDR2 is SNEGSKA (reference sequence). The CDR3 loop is CSATNPNRGNYGYTF. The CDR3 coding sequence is TGCAGTGCAACGAACCCGAACAGGGGGAACTATGGCTACACCTTC.

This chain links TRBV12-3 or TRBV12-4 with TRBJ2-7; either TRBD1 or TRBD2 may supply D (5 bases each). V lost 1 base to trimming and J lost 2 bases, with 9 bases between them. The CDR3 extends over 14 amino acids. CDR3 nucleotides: TGTGCCAGCAGTTTAGGGGACCCACCCTACGAGCAGTACTTC. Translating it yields CASSLGDPPYEQYF.

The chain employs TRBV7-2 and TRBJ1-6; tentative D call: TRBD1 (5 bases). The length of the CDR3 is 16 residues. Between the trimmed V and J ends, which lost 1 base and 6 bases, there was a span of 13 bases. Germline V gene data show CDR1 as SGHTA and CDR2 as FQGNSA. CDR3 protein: CASSLVSQGGNSPLHF. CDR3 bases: TGTGCCAGCAGCTTAGTAAGCCAGGGAGGTAATTCACCCCTCCACTTT.

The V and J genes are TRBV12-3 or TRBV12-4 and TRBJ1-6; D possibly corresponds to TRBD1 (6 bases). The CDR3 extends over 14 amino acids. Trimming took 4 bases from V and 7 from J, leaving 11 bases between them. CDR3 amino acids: CASSSGVGNSPLHF. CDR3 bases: TGTGCCAGCAGTTCAGGGGTAGGCAATTCACCCCTCCACTTT.

The CDR3 DNA reads TGTGCCAGCAGTGAATTAAAAAGTCTCCACTTT. Translating it yields CASSELKSLHF. The chain combines TRBV6-1 with TRBJ1-6, with unresolved D. The CDR3 is made up of 11 amino acids. Germline-derived CDR1 and CDR2 are MNHNS and SASEGT. Trimming took 2 bases from V and 16 from J, leaving 9 bases between them.

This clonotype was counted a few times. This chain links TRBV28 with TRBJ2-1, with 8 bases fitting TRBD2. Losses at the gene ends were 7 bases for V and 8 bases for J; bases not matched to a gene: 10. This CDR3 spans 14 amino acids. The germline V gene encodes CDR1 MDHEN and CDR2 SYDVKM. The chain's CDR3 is CASKAGGTPHEQFF. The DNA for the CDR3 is TGTGCCAGCAAGGCGGGGGGTACCCCCCATGAGCAGTTCTTC.

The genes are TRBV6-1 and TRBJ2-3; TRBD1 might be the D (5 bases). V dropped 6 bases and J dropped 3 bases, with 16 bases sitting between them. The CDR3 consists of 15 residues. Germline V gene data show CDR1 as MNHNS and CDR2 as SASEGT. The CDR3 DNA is TGTGCCAGCAGGCGCCCCCAGGGCGCGACAGATACGCAGTATTTT. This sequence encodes CASRRPQGATDTQYF.

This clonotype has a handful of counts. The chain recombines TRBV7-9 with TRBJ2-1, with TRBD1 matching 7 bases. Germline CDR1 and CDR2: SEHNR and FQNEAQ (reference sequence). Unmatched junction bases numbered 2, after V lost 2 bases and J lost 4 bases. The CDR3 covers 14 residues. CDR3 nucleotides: TGTGCCAGCAGCTTACAGGGGGAATACAATGAGCAGTTCTTC. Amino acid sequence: CASSLQGEYNEQFF.

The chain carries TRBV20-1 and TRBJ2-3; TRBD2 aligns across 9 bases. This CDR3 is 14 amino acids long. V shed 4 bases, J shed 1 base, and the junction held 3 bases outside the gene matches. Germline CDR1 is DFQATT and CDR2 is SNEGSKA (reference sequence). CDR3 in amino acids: CSATWTSGTDTQYF. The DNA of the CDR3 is TGCAGTGCTACCTGGACTAGCGGCACAGATACGCAGTATTTT.

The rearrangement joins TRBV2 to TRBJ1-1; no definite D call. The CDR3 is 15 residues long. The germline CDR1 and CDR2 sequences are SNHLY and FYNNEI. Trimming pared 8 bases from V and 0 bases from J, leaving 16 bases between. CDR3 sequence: CASAPLVGMNTEAFF. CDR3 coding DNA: TGTGCCAGCGCCCCTCTCGTAGGAATGAACACTGAAGCTTTCTTT.

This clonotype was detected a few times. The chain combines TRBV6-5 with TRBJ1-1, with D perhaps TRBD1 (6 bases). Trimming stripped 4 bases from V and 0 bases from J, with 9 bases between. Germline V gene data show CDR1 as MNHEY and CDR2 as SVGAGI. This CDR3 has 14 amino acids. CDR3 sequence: CASSWGLVNTEAFF. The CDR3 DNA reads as TGTGCCAGCAGTTGGGGGCTGGTGAACACTGAAGCTTTCTTT.

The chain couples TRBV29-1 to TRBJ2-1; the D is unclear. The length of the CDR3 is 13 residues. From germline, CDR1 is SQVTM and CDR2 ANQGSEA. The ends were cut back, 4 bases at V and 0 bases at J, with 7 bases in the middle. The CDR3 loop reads CSVVRSSYNEQFF. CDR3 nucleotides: TGCAGCGTTGTCCGGAGCTCCTACAATGAGCAGTTCTTC.

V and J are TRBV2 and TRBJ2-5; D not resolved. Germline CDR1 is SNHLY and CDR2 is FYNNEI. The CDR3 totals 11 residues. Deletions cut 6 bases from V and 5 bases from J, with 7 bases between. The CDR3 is CASRVVETQYF. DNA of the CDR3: TGTGCCAGCAGAGTAGTTGAGACCCAGTACTTC.